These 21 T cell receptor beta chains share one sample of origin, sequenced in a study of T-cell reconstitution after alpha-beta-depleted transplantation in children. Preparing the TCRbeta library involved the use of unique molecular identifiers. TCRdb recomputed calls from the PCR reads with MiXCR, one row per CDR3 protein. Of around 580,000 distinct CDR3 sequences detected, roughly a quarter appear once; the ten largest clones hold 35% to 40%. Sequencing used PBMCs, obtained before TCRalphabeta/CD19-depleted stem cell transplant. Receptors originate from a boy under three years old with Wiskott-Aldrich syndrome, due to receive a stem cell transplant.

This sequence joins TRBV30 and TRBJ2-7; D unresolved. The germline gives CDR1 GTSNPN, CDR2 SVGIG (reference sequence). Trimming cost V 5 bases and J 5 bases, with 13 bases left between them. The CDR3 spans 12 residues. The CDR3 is CAWAPLAHEQYF. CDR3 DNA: TGTGCCTGGGCCCCGTTGGCCCACGAGCAGTACTTC. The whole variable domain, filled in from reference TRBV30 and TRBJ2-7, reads SQTIHQWPATLVQPVGSPLSLECTVEGTSNPNLYWYRQAAGRGLQLLFYSVGIGQISSEVPQNLSASRPQDRQFILSSKKLLLSDSGFYLCAWAPLAHEQYFGPGTRLTVT.

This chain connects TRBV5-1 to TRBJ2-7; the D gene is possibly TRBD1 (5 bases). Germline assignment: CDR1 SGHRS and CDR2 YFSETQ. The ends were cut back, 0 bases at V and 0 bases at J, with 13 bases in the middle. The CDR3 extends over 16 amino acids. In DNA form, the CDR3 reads TGCGCCAGCAGCTTGGTTCCCAGGGTGAACTCCTACGAGCAGTACTTC. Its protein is CASSLVPRVNSYEQYF.

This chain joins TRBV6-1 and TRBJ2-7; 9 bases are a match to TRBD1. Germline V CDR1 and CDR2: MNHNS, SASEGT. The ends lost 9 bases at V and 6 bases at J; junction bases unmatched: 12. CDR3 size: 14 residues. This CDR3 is CARLRGTGFSEQYF. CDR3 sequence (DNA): TGTGCCAGACTCCGGGGGACAGGGTTTAGCGAGCAGTACTTC.

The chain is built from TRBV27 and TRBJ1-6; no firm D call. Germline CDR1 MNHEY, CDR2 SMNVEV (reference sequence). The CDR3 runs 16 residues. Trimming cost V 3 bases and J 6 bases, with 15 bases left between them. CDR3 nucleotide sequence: TGTGCCAGCAGTTTCGGTACTATACGGGTTAATTCACCCCTCCACTTT. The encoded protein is CASSFGTIRVNSPLHF.

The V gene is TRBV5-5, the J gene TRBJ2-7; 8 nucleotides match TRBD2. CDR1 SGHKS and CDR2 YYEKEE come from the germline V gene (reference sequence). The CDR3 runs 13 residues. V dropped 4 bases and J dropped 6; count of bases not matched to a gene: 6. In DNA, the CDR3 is TGTGCCAGCAGCCCCGGGACTAGGGCCGAGCAGTACTTC. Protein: CASSPGTRAEQYF.

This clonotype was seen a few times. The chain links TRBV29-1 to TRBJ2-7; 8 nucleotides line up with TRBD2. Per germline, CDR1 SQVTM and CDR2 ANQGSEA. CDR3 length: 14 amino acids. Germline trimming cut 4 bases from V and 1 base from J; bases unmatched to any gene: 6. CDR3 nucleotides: TGCAGCGTTGCAAGGGGACTAGGATCCTACGAGCAGTACTTC. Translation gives CSVARGLGSYEQYF.

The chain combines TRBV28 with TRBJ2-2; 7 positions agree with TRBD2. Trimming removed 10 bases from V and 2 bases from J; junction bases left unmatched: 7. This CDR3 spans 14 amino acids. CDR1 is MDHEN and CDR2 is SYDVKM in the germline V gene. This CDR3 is CATHSGANTGELFF. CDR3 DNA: TGTGCCACTCACAGCGGGGCCAACACCGGGGAGCTGTTTTTT.

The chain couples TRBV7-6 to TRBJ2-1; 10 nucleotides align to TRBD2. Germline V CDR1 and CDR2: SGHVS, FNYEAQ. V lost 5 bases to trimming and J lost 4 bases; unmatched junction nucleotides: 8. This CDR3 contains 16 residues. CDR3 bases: TGTGCCAGCAGCATGCAAGGACTAGCGGTTTACAATGAGCAGTTCTTC. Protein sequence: CASSMQGLAVYNEQFF.

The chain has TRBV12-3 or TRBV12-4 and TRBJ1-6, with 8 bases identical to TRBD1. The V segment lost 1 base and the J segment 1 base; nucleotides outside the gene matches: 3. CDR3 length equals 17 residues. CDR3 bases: TGTGCCAGCAGTTTAGGACAGGGGATGTCCTATAATTCACCCCTCCACTTT. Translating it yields CASSLGQGMSYNSPLHF.

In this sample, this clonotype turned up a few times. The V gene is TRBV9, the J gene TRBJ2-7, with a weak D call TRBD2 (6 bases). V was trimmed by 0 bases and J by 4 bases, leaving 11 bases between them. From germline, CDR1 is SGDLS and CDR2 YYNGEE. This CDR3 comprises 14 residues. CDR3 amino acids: CASSVGVAVYEQYF. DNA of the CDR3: TGTGCCAGCAGCGTAGGGGTAGCGGTATACGAGCAGTACTTC.

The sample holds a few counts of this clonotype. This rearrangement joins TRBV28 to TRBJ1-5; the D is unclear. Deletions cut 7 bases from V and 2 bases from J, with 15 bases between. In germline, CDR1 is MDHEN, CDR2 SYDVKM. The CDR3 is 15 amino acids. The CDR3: CASTPLRVRNQPQHF. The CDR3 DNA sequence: TGTGCCAGCACCCCTTTAAGGGTCCGCAATCAGCCCCAGCATTTT.

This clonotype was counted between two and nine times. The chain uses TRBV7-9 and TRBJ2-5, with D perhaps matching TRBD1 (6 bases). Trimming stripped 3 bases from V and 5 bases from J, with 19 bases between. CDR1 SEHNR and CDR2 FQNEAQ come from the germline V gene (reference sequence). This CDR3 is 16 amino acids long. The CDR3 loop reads CASSFIWGRRDETQYF. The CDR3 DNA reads TGTGCCAGCAGCTTTATCTGGGGGCGTAGGGACGAGACCCAGTACTTC.

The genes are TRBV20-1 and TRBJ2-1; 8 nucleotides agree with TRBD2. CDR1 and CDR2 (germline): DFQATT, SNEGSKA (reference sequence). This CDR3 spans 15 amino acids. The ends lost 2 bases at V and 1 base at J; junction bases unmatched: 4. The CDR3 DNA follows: TGCAGTGCTAGACAAAGCGGGGGTTCCTACAATGAGCAGTTCTTC. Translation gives CSARQSGGSYNEQFF.

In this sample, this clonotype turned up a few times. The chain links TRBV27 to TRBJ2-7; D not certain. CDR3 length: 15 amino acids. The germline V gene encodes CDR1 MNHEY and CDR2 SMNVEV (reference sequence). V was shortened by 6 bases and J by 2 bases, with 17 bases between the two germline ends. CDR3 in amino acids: CASSPLWLRPYEQYF. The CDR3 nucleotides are TGTGCCAGCAGCCCCCTGTGGTTAAGGCCCTACGAGCAGTACTTC.

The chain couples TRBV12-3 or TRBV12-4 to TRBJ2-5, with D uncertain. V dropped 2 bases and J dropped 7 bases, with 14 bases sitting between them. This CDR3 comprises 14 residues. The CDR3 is CASSLMPLGGTQYF. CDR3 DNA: TGTGCCAGCAGTTTAATGCCTCTTGGTGGGACCCAGTACTTC.

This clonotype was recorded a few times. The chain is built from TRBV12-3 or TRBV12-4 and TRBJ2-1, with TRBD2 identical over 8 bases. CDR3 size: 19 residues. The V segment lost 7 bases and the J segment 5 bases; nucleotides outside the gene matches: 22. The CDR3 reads CASTLKRLAGNLPNNEQFF. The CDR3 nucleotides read TGTGCCAGCACCCTAAAGCGGCTAGCGGGTAACTTACCCAACAATGAGCAGTTCTTC.

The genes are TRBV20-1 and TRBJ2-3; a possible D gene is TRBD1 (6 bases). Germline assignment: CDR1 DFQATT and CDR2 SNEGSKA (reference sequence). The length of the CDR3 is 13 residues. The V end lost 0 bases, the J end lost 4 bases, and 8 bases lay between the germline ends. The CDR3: CSARDRGPDTQYF. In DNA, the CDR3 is TGCAGTGCTAGAGACAGGGGCCCAGATACGCAGTATTTT.

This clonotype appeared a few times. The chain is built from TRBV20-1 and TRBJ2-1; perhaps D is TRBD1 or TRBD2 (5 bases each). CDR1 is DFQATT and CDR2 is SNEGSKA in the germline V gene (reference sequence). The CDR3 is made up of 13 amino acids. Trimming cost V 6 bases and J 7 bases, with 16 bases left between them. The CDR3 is CSARGVGINEQFF. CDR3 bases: TGCAGTGCCCGAGGGGTAGGGATAAATGAGCAGTTCTTC.

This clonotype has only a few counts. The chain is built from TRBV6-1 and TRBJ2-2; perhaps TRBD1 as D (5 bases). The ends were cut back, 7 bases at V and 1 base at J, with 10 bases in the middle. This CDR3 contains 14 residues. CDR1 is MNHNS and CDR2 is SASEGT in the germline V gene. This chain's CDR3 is CASTLRGNTGELFF. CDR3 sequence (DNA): TGTGCCAGCACTCTAAGGGGGAACACCGGGGAGCTGTTTTTT.

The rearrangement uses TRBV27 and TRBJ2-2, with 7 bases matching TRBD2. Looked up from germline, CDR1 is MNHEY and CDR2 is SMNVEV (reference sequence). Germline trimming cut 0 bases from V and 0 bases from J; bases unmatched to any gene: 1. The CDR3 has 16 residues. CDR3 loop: CASSLSGLTNTGELFF. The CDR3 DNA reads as TGTGCCAGCAGTTTATCGGGACTAACGAACACCGGGGAGCTGTTTTTT.

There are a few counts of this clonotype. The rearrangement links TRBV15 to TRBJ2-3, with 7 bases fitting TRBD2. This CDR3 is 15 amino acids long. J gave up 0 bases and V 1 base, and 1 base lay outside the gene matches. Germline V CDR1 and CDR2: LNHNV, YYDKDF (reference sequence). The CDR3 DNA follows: TGTGCCACCAGCAGAGGAGCGGGGAGCACAGATACGCAGTATTTT. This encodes CATSRGAGSTDTQYF.